One and the same sample provided the 30 T cell receptor beta chains below, sequenced in a study of regulatory T cells in long-lasting Graves disease. Stated time point: newly diagnosed GD, antithyroid drugs for less than 3 months. TCR sequences were obtained from RNA taken from PBMCs. In building TCR beta libraries, iRepertoire HTBI primers were used together with Arm-PCR of CDR3 regions. TCRdb re-analysed the multiplex PCR reads in MiXCR, keeping a single row per CDR3 protein. The sample lists 200,000 to 250,000 distinct CDR3 sequences, about 19% occurring once. In addition, the sample was reused for a study of T cells in Graves' hyperthyroidism and ophthalmopathy.

The material sequenced was peripheral blood mononuclear cells (PBMCs), taken at new diagnosis, from a patient treated with antithyroid drugs. The receptor source for this set is a woman younger than 45 with Graves disease.

This clonotype has a handful of counts. The CDR3 loop is CSASGGNNEQFF. For the CDR3, the DNA is TGCAGTGCTAGCGGGGGGAACAATGAGCAGTTCTTC. The gene calls are TRBV20-1 and TRBJ2-1, with TRBD2 matching over 7 bases. Germline V gives CDR1 DFQATT, CDR2 SNEGSKA (reference sequence). The CDR3 consists of 12 residues. Trimming at V came to 3 bases and at J to 5 bases, leaving 1 base not matched to a gene.

The table lists this clonotype with many counts. This sequence joins TRBV11-1 and TRBJ2-5, with TRBD1 matching 8 bases. Germline loops: CDR1 SGHAT, CDR2 FQDESV (reference sequence). This CDR3 region has 12 residues. Unmatched junction bases numbered 3, after V lost 8 bases and J lost 4 bases. CDR3 sequence: CASQTGGETQYF. CDR3 DNA: TGTGCCAGCCAAACAGGGGGAGAGACCCAGTACTTC.

This clonotype was detected ten times or more. This chain links TRBV20-1 with TRBJ2-2; D gene ambiguous. The CDR3 is made up of 12 amino acids. Trimming removed 5 bases at V and 2 bases at J, with 6 bases between. Germline CDR1 DFQATT, CDR2 SNEGSKA (reference sequence). In nucleotides, the CDR3 is TGCAGTGCTTCCAGTAACACCGGGGAGCTGTTTTTT. This gives the protein CSASSNTGELFF.

This clonotype was seen many times. The V and J genes are TRBV24-1 and TRBJ2-2; D remains unclear. The CDR3 spans 15 residues. Trimming removed 1 base at V and 1 base at J, with 6 bases between. Germline V CDR1 and CDR2: KGHDR, SFDVKD. CDR3 amino acids: CATSDLGQNTGELFF. CDR3 in DNA: TGTGCCACCAGTGATTTAGGGCAGAACACCGGGGAGCTGTTTTTT.

This clonotype was observed a few times. The gene calls are TRBV29-1 and TRBJ1-1, with 9 bases aligning to TRBD1. J lost 4 bases, V lost 7 bases, and 1 base had no gene match. The CDR3 runs to 11 residues. Germline V gene data show CDR1 as SQVTM and CDR2 as ANQGSEA. CDR3 in amino acids: CSADRGTEAFF. CDR3 DNA: TGCAGCGCGGACAGGGGCACTGAAGCTTTCTTT.

Turning to this clonotype: A clone one base away is much larger, so this may be a read error. The V and J genes are TRBV7-9 and TRBJ2-2, with D maybe TRBD1 (7 bases). The CDR3 covers 16 residues. The germline gives CDR1 SEHNR, CDR2 FQNEAQ (reference sequence). The CDR3 region has the DNA TGTGCCAACAGCCCCGTCGACAGGGCGGGAACCGGGGAGCTGTTTTTT. It specifies CANSPVDRAGTGELFF.

As to this clonotype: At one of its ends the junction is not consistent with the germline gene, which may arise from a read error. The V call is TRBV3-1, the J call TRBJ2-4, with TRBD2 as a possible D gene (6 bases). The germline V gene has CDR1 LGHDT and CDR2 YNNKEL (reference sequence). The CDR3 loop spans 13 amino acids. CDR3 sequence: CASSILAKNIQHF. For the CDR3, the DNA is TGTGCCAGCAGCATACTAGCCAAAAACATTCAGCACTTC.

In its sample, this clonotype was seen many times. The rearrangement links TRBV28 to TRBJ2-3; TRBD2 agrees at 8 bases. Per the germline V gene, CDR1 is MDHEN and CDR2 is SYDVKM. Trimming at V came to 7 bases and at J to 6 bases, leaving 3 bases not matched to a gene. The CDR3 contains 12 residues. The CDR3 region has the DNA TGTGCCAGCACCACGGGGGGGGATACGCAGTATTTT. Translation gives CASTTGGDTQYF.

This clonotype was observed a few times. J is TRBJ2-1 and V is TRBV30; 9 nucleotides agree with TRBD2. CDR3 length: 15 amino acids. V gave up 5 bases and J gave up 0 bases; unmatched junction bases: 5. Germline values: CDR1 GTSNPN, CDR2 SVGIG (reference sequence). The CDR3 loop is CAWALAGSSYNEQFF. CDR3 DNA: TGTGCCTGGGCCCTAGCGGGGAGCTCCTACAATGAGCAGTTCTTC. The full variable domain, with the rest looked up from reference TRBV30 and TRBJ2-1, is SQTIHQWPATLVQPVGSPLSLECTVEGTSNPNLYWYRQAAGRGLQLLFYSVGIGQISSEVPQNLSASRPQDRQFILSSKKLLLSDSGFYLCAWALAGSSYNEQFFGPGTRLTVL.

This clonotype was detected many times. The chain joins TRBV6-1 to TRBJ2-6; the D is unclear. Germline V gene lookup returns CDR1 MNHNS and CDR2 SASEGT. The V and J ends lost 2 bases and 0 bases respectively, with 8 bases between them. The CDR3 sequence is 16 residues long. CDR3 sequence (DNA): TGTGCCAGCAGTGAACAGGCACCCTCTGGGGCCAACGTCCTGACTTTC. Protein product: CASSEQAPSGANVLTF.

Only one count was recorded for this clonotype. The rearrangement links TRBV9 to TRBJ2-5, with unresolved D. Looked up from germline, CDR1 is SGDLS and CDR2 is YYNGEE. The CDR3 is 16 amino acids. Deletions cut 2 bases from V and 1 base from J, with 15 bases between. CDR3 in amino acids: CASSVDPEPFQETQYF. As DNA, the CDR3 is TGTGCCAGCAGCGTCGACCCCGAACCCTTCCAAGAGACCCAGTACTTC.

In the case of this clonotype: Since the CDR3 does not end with the conserved phenylalanine or tryptophan, this likely comes from a read error. V is TRBV7-3 and J is TRBJ1-1; 8 positions match TRBD1. With V trimmed by 5 bases and J by 8 bases, 10 bases remained unmatched. The length of the CDR3 is 14 residues. Germline CDR1 and CDR2: SGHTA and FQGTGA. The CDR3 nucleotides read TGTGCCAGCAGCCCCTCGTCCGACAGGGGCGAAGCTTTCCTT. Translated: CASSPSSDRGEAFL.

This clonotype showed up many times. V usage is TRBV18 and J usage is TRBJ1-2; possible D gene TRBD1, 5 bases. Germline V lookup: CDR1 KGHSH, CDR2 LQKENI. The CDR3 is made up of 15 amino acids. The ends were cut back, 3 bases at V and 0 bases at J, with 11 bases in the middle. The CDR3 loop is CASSPYSGTNYGYTF. DNA of the CDR3: TGTGCCAGCTCACCTTATTCAGGGACTAACTATGGCTACACCTTC.

In its sample, this clonotype was seen many times. The V call is TRBV12-3 or TRBV12-4, the J call TRBJ1-6, with 9 bases lining up with TRBD1. The length of the CDR3 is 15 residues. V shed 6 bases and J 7 bases; nucleotides not matched to a gene: 7. The CDR3 nucleotides are TGTGCCAGCAGGATCTCCGGGACAGGGAATTCACCCCTCCACTTT. Amino acid sequence: CASRISGTGNSPLHF.

The chain combines TRBV19 with TRBJ2-1; D uncertain. With 6 bases removed from V and 8 bases from J, the gap between germline ends came to 20 bases. The germline V gene has CDR1 LNHDA and CDR2 SQIVND (reference sequence). The CDR3 length is 15 residues. CDR3 sequence: CASSPNRNNRHEQFF. Written as DNA, the CDR3 is TGTGCCAGTAGCCCAAACCGTAACAATAGGCATGAGCAGTTCTTC.

This clonotype appeared many times. The chain joins TRBV4-1 to TRBJ1-6, with D unclear. The CDR3 length is 14 residues. Per the germline V gene, CDR1 is MGHRA and CDR2 is YSYEKL. V gave up 0 bases and J gave up 7 bases, with 7 bases separating them. The CDR3 DNA reads TGCGCCAGCAGCCAAGATTCAAACAATTCACCCCTCCACTTT. Translated: CASSQDSNNSPLHF.

This clonotype was recorded many times. The V gene is TRBV20-1, the J gene TRBJ2-6; no clear D. This CDR3 contains 13 residues. Germline V CDR1 and CDR2: DFQATT, SNEGSKA (reference sequence). Deletions cut 6 bases from V and 0 bases from J, with 6 bases between. The CDR3 DNA reads TGCAGTGCCTTGAACTCTGGGGCCAACGTCCTGACTTTC. Protein sequence: CSALNSGANVLTF.

V is TRBV2 and J is TRBJ2-5, with D tentatively TRBD1 (6 bases). V dropped 5 bases and J dropped 7 bases, with 11 bases sitting between them. The CDR3 runs 12 residues. Germline CDR1 and CDR2: SNHLY and FYNNEI. As DNA, the CDR3 is TGTGCCAGCAGTCCGGACAGCGGGACCCAGTACTTC. Its protein is CASSPDSGTQYF.

The chain is built from TRBV5-1 and TRBJ1-4, with 8 bases identical to TRBD1. With 7 bases clipped from V and 10 bases from J, the junction kept 12 bases outside the gene matches. The CDR3 runs 14 residues. Germline V gene lookup returns CDR1 SGHRS and CDR2 YFSETQ. The CDR3 nucleotides are TGCGCCAGCGGCCACGGGCAGGGGGCTGGAAAACTGTTTTTT. Its translation: CASGHGQGAGKLFF. The variable domain in full, completed from reference TRBV5-1 and TRBJ1-4, reads KAGVTQTPRYLIKTRGQQVTLSCSPISGHRSVSWYQQTPGQGLQFLFEYFSETQRNKGNFPGRFSGRQFSNSRSEMNVSTLELGDSALYLCASGHGQGAGKLFFGSGTQLSVL.

This clonotype was observed at least ten times. The chain recombines TRBV25-1 with TRBJ2-2; TRBD1 or TRBD2 may be the D gene (6 bases each). Trimming shortened V by 3 bases and J by 5 bases, and 10 bases separated the two germline ends. CDR3 length: 14 amino acids. The germline V gene has CDR1 MGHDK and CDR2 SYGVNS. CDR3 in amino acids: CASSEGGGTGELFF. The CDR3 DNA reads as TGTGCCAGCAGTGAGGGGGGCGGGACCGGGGAGCTGTTTTTT.

This clonotype was observed at least ten times. This chain uses TRBV7-3 with TRBJ2-1; TRBD1 might be the D (5 bases). V shed 5 bases and J shed 2 bases, with 19 bases lying between them. From germline, CDR1 is SGHTA and CDR2 FQGTGA. This CDR3 spans 17 amino acids. The CDR3 loop reads CASSRQGGHPTYNEQFF. In nucleotides, the CDR3 is TGTGCCAGCAGCCGGCAGGGTGGACACCCTACCTACAATGAGCAGTTCTTC.

Only a few counts were recorded for this clonotype. This chain connects TRBV4-1 to TRBJ2-3; 10 bases match TRBD2. V dropped 1 base and J dropped 3; count of bases not matched to a gene: 13. Germline V gives CDR1 MGHRA, CDR2 YSYEKL. This CDR3 spans 19 amino acids. CDR3 region: CASSQGAGGVLVGTDTQYF. The CDR3 nucleotides read TGCGCCAGCAGCCAAGGAGCGGGGGGGGTCCTTGTCGGTACAGATACGCAGTATTTT.

This clonotype was seen many times. This chain links TRBV6-1 with TRBJ1-2; no reliable D call. From germline, CDR1 is MNHNS and CDR2 SASEGT. The CDR3 consists of 12 residues. The V end was cut by 6 bases, the J end by 4 bases, with 9 bases between. CDR3 DNA sequence: TGTGCCAGCAGGGCAGCAATCTATGGCTACACCTTC. Translated, it gives CASRAAIYGYTF.

This clonotype was seen just once. J is TRBJ2-1 and V is TRBV20-1, with TRBD2 identical over 8 bases. The length of the CDR3 is 15 residues. CDR1 is DFQATT and CDR2 is SNEGSKA in the germline V gene (reference sequence). V lost 0 bases, J lost 4 bases, and 5 bases stayed unmatched. CDR3 coding DNA: TGCAGTGCTAGAGATCGAAGACTAGCGTACAATGAGCAGTTCTTC. Translation: CSARDRRLAYNEQFF.

This clonotype was seen at least ten times. V is TRBV28 and J is TRBJ1-4, with TRBD1 identical over 7 bases. CDR1 is MDHEN, CDR2 SYDVKM, per germline. This CDR3 contains 13 residues. Losses at the gene ends were 6 bases for V and 8 bases for J; bases not matched to a gene: 6. CDR3 DNA sequence: TGTGCCAGCAGCGCAGGGGGGAGCGAAAAACTGTTTTTT. It specifies CASSAGGSEKLFF.

This clonotype was seen repeatedly, ten times or more. The gene calls are TRBV2 and TRBJ1-1; D uncertain. Trimming shortened V by 6 bases and J by 0 bases, and 17 bases separated the two germline ends. Germline assignment: CDR1 SNHLY and CDR2 FYNNEI. The CDR3 length is 16 residues. CDR3 loop: CASRPHAVIMNTEAFF. For the CDR3, the DNA is TGTGCCAGCAGGCCCCATGCTGTGATTATGAACACTGAAGCTTTCTTT.

This clonotype was seen repeatedly, ten times or more. The V and J genes are TRBV9 and TRBJ1-6; unclear D gene. Per germline, CDR1 SGDLS and CDR2 YYNGEE. The germline V and J ends were trimmed by 2 bases and 10 bases, with 10 bases remaining between them. CDR3 size: 13 residues. The CDR3 sequence is CASSVGSESPLHF. The CDR3 DNA reads TGTGCCAGCAGCGTGGGCAGCGAATCACCCCTCCACTTT.

This clonotype was counted between two and nine times. The J gene is TRBJ2-5, the V gene TRBV20-1; 7 nucleotides line up with TRBD1. Germline lookup yields CDR1 DFQATT and CDR2 SNEGSKA (reference sequence). The V gene end was trimmed by 3 bases and the J gene end by 5 bases; junction bases not matched to a gene: 3. The CDR3 loop spans 12 amino acids. The CDR3 nucleotides read TGCAGTGCTAGTAGGGGGCAGGAGACCCAGTACTTC. Protein sequence: CSASRGQETQYF.

Many counts were recorded for this clonotype. The chain is built from TRBV5-1 and TRBJ2-6, with 7 bases aligning to TRBD1. In germline, CDR1 is SGHRS, CDR2 YFSETQ. This CDR3 has 17 residues. The trim removed 1 base at V and 3 bases at J, leaving 7 bases unmatched. The DNA of the CDR3 is TGCGCCAGCAGCTTGACGGCAGGGGGTGGTGGGGCCAACGTCCTGACTTTC. The encoded protein is CASSLTAGGGGANVLTF.

The gene calls are TRBV9 and TRBJ2-3, with TRBD2 matching 12 bases. The trim removed 3 bases at V and 2 bases at J, leaving 1 base unmatched. Germline loops: CDR1 SGDLS, CDR2 YYNGEE. The CDR3 spans 15 residues. This chain's CDR3 is CASSGTSGTTDTQYF. Written as DNA, the CDR3 is TGTGCCAGCAGCGGGACTAGCGGGACCACAGATACGCAGTATTTT.